The rows below give T cell receptor beta chains drawn from one sample of a study of graft-versus-host responses after intestinal transplantation. Using immunoSEQ multiplex PCR, the repertoire was profiled, and TCRdb retains in-frame clones only, with some absent. The sample has some 77,000 clones, approximately 92% seen once. This sample comprised PBMCs, obtained 98 days after intestinal transplantation. These receptors all come from a human patient who received an intestinal transplant, so some T cells may come from the graft donor. CDR3s include the opening cysteine and the closing phenylalanine or tryptophan. D genes are given only for firm matches. The size field is filled for only some rows; it gives once, few, many or a size class.

CDR3 protein	V gene	J gene	D gene	clone size
CASSEPFYEQYF	TRBV6-1	TRBJ2-7	NA	NA
CASSQDWGSPNSAGYTF	TRBV4-1	TRBJ1-2	NA	NA
CASSLGARDYGYTF	TRBV7-6	TRBJ1-2	NA	NA
CASSLGGASADTQYF	TRBV5-4	TRBJ2-3	NA	few
CASSGRVYEQYF	TRBV28	TRBJ2-7	NA	NA
CASQLDRPENTSTEAFF	TRBV2	TRBJ1-1	TRBD1	NA
CASSAAYNSPLHF	TRBV6-1	TRBJ1-6	NA	NA
CASSAGQGEPSSYNSPLHF	TRBV9	TRBJ1-6	TRBD1	NA
CASSLEQTNTGELFF	TRBV5-1	TRBJ2-2	NA	NA
CASSLEMRGANYGYTF	TRBV5-6	TRBJ1-2	NA	NA
CASSLGYGTDTQYF	TRBV11-3	TRBJ2-3	NA	NA
CASTGQFSNQPQHF	TRBV19	TRBJ1-5	TRBD1	few
CASSSRTVGELFF	TRBV13	TRBJ2-2	NA	NA
CASSQQSSYEQYF	TRBV4-1	TRBJ2-7	NA	NA
CASSLAGGTEQFF	TRBV13	TRBJ2-1	NA	once
CASSYIGQGSDTQYF	TRBV6-5	TRBJ2-3	TRBD1	NA
CAGGTLNEKLFF	TRBV5-3	TRBJ1-4	NA	NA
CASSPRQGWYEQYF	TRBV27	TRBJ2-7	TRBD1	NA
CASSEKISWTFF	TRBV6-1	TRBJ1-1	NA	NA
CASSLRGVTGNTIYF	TRBV7-9	TRBJ1-3	NA	NA
CASRSREANSPLHF	TRBV4-2	TRBJ1-6	NA	NA
CASSQGQGTGELFF	TRBV4-1	TRBJ2-2	TRBD1	NA
CASSTRGSGWSNEKLFF	TRBV7-9	TRBJ1-4	NA	NA
CASSYSQDGWEKLFF	TRBV6-5	TRBJ1-4	NA	NA
CASSEVLAGGRDTQYF	TRBV6-1	TRBJ2-3	TRBD2	NA
CTSSPRDLLHNQPQHF	TRBV1	TRBJ1-5	NA	NA
CASSPAGEMGGTQYF	TRBV11-2	TRBJ2-3	TRBD2	NA
CASKFGTGEDTQYF	TRBV5-1	TRBJ2-3	NA	NA
CASSHQATYEQYF	TRBV28	TRBJ2-7	NA	NA
CASSVDGSGGLKETQYF	TRBV9	TRBJ2-5	TRBD2	NA
CASSEQGLVTDTQYF	TRBV2	TRBJ2-3	NA	NA
CASSQEQGAVDTQYF	TRBV4-2	TRBJ2-3	NA	NA
CASSSQGAAQSPLHF	TRBV6-6	TRBJ1-6	TRBD1	NA
CATGYGPRDTGELFF	TRBV7-9	TRBJ2-2	NA	NA
CASSLGHLYEQYF	TRBV7-9	TRBJ2-7	NA	NA
CASSYSGGTDTQYF	TRBV6-6	TRBJ2-3	NA	NA
CASGFRGQRAFF	TRBV12-5	TRBJ1-1	NA	NA
CASSLQSLYGYTF	TRBV5-1	TRBJ1-2	NA	NA
CASSFIGGVPYEQYF	TRBV11-2	TRBJ2-7	NA	NA
CASSREGLSEQFF	TRBV7-3	TRBJ2-1	TRBD2	NA
CASSEGLAGYNEQFF	TRBV6-4	TRBJ2-1	TRBD2	NA
CASSEAGGTSEQYF	TRBV6-1	TRBJ2-7	NA	once
CASRGESYYGYTF	TRBV19	TRBJ1-2	NA	NA
CASSKARDRGGYTF	TRBV21-1	TRBJ1-2	NA	NA
CASSEGVQLRSEQFF	TRBV9	TRBJ2-1	NA	NA
CASSPDRASYNEQFF	TRBV19	TRBJ2-1	TRBD1	NA
CASSLVPGLAGNEQFF	TRBV5-4	TRBJ2-1	TRBD2	NA
CSGGWTGSYNEQFF	TRBV29-1	TRBJ2-1	TRBD1	NA
CASSLGETKNIQYF	TRBV5-1	TRBJ2-4	NA	NA
CASRTGGTYNEQFF	TRBV6-5	TRBJ2-1	NA	NA
CSVDGLEVRNTDTQYF	TRBV29-1	TRBJ2-3	TRBD2	NA
CASSPGGARDTEAFF	TRBV7-9	TRBJ1-1	NA	NA
CASSSRGPADGYTF	TRBV6-5	TRBJ1-2	NA	NA
CAWSAGVGGYTF	TRBV30	TRBJ1-2	NA	NA